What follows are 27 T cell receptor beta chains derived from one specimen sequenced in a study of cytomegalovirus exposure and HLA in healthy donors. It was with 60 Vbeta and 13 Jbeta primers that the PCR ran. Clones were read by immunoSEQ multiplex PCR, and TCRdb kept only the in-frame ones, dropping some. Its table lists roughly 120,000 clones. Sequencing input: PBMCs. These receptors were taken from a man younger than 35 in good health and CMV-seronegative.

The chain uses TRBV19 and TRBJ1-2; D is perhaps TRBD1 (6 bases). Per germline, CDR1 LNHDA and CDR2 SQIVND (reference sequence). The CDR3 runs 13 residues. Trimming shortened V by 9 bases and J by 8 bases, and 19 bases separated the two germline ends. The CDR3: CASRYRVREGYTF. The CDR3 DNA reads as TGTGCCAGCCGGTACAGGGTTAGGGAGGGCTACACCTTC.

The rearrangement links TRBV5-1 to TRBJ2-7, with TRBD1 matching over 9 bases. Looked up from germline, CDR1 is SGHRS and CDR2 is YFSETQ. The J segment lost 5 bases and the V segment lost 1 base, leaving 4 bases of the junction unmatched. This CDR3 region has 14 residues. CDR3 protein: CASSLRQGGHEQYF. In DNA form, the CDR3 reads TGCGCCAGCAGCTTGCGACAGGGGGGTCACGAGCAGTACTTC.

CDR3 bases: TGCAGCGTACGACAGGGGGCAGGGTACGAGCAGTACTTC. It specifies CSVRQGAGYEQYF. The chain recombines TRBV29-1 with TRBJ2-7, with 10 bases that match TRBD1. Per the germline V gene, CDR1 is SQVTM and CDR2 is ANQGSEA. V lost 6 bases to trimming and J lost 4 bases; unmatched junction nucleotides: 6. The CDR3 is 13 amino acids.

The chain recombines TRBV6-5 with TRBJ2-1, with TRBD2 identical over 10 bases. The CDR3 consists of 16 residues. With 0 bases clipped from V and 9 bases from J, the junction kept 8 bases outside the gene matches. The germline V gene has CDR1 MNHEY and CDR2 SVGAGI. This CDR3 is CASSYSGGLANSEQFF. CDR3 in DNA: TGTGCCAGCAGTTACTCGGGGGGACTAGCGAACAGTGAGCAGTTCTTC.

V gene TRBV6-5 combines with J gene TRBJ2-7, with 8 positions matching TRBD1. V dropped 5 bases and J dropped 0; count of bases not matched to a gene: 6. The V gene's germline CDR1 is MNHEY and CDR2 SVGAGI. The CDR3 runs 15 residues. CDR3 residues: CASSQIGQGSYEQYF. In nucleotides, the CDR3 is TGTGCCAGCAGTCAGATTGGACAGGGCTCCTACGAGCAGTACTTC.

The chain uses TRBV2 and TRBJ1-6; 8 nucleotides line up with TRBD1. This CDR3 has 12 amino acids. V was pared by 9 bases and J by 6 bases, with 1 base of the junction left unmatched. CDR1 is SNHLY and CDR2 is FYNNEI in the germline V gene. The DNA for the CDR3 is TGTGCCAGACAGGGGGGTAATTCACCCCTCCACTTT. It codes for CARQGGNSPLHF. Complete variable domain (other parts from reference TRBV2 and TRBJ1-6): EPEVTQTPSHQVTQMGQEVILRCVPISNHLYFYWYRQILGQKVEFLVSFYNNEISEKSEIFDDQFSVERPDGSNFTLKIRSTKLEDSAMYFCARQGGNSPLHFGNGTRLTVT.

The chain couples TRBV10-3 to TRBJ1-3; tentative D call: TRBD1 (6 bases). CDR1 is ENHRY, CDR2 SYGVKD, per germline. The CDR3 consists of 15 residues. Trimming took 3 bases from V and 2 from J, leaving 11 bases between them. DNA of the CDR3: TGTGCCATCAGTGAACAGGGTCTCCCTGGAAACACCATATATTTT. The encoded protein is CAISEQGLPGNTIYF.

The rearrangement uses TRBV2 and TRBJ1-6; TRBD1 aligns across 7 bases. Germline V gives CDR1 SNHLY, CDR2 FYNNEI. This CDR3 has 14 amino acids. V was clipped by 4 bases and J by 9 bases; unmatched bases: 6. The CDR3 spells CASSAGGEGSPLHF. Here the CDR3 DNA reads TGTGCCAGCAGTGCAGGGGGAGAGGGTTCACCCCTCCACTTT.

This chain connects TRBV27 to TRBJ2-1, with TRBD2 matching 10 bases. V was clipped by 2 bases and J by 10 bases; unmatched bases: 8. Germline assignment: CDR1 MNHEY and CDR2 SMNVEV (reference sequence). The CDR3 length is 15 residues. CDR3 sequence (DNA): TGTGCCAGCAGTTTAACAGCGGGGGGGGATAGGGAGCAGTTCTTC. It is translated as CASSLTAGGDREQFF.

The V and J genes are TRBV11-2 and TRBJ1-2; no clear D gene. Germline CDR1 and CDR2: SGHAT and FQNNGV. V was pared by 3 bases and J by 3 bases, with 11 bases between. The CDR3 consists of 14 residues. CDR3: CASSFPERYYGYTF. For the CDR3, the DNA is TGTGCCAGCAGCTTCCCTGAGAGGTACTATGGCTACACCTTC.

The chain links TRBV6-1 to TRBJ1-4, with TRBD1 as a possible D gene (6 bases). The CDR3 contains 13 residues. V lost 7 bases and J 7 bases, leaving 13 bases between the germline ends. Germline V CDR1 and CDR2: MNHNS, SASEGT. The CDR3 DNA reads TGTGCCAGCACGGGCAGGGGTAGTGAAAAACTGTTTTTT. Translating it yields CASTGRGSEKLFF.

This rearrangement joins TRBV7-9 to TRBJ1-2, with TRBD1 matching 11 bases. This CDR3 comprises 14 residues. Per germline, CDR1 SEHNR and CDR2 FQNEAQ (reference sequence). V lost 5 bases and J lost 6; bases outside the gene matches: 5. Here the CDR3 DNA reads TGTGCCAGCAGCGCGTGGGACAGGGGGAATGGCTACACCTTC. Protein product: CASSAWDRGNGYTF.

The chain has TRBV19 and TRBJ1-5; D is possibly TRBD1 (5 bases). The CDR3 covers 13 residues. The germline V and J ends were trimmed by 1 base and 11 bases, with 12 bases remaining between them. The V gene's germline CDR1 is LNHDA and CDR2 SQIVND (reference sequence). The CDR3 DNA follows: TGTGCCAGTAGTATAGCAGGGTTTCCAGCCCAGCATTTT. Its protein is CASSIAGFPAQHF.

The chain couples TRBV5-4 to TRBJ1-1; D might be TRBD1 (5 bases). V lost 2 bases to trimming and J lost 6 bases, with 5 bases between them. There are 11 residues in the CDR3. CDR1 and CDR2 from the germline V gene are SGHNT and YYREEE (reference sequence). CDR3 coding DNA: TGTGCCAGCAGCTTAGGGGCTGAAGCTTTCTTT. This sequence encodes CASSLGAEAFF.

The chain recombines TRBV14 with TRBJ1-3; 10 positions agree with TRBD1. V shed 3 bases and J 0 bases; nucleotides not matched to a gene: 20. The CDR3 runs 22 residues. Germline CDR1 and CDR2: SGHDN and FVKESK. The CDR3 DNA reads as TGTGCCAGCAGCCAGAAGCCACCCTGGGACAGGGGCAGAGCCTCCTCTGGAAACACCATATATTTT. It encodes CASSQKPPWDRGRASSGNTIYF.

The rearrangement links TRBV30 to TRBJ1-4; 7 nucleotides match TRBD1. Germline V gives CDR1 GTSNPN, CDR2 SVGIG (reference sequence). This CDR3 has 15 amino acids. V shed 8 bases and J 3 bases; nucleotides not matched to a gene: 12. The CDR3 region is CAGITPGQSNEKLFF. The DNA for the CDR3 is TGTGCCGGGATCACACCGGGACAGTCTAATGAAAAACTGTTTTTT.

The CDR3 here is CASSSVISAVEGYTF. As DNA, the CDR3 is TGTGCCAGCAGCAGCGTGATTTCGGCGGTAGAGGGCTACACCTTC. The chain is built from TRBV2 and TRBJ1-2; D is ambiguous. Germline-derived CDR1 and CDR2 are SNHLY and FYNNEI. Trimming took 6 bases from V and 8 from J, leaving 22 bases between them. The CDR3 totals 15 residues.

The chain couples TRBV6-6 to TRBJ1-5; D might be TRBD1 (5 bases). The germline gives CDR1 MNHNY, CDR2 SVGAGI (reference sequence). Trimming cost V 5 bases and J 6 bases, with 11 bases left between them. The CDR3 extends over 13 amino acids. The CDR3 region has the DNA TGTGCCAGCAGTGGGGCTGAACTTCAGCCCCAGCATTTT. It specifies CASSGAELQPQHF.

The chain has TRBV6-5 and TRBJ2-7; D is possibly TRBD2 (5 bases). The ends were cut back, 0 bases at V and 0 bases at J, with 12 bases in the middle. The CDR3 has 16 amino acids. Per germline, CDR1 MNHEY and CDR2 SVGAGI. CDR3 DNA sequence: TGTGCCAGCAGTTACTCGAGGGTAGCGACCTCCTACGAGCAGTACTTC. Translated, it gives CASSYSRVATSYEQYF.

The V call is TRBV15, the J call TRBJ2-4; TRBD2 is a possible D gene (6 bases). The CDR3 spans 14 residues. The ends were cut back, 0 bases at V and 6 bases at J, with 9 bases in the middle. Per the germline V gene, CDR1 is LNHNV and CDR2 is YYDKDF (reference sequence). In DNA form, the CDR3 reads TGTGCCACCAGCAGAGATTGGGAGGCAAACATTCAGTACTTC. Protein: CATSRDWEANIQYF.

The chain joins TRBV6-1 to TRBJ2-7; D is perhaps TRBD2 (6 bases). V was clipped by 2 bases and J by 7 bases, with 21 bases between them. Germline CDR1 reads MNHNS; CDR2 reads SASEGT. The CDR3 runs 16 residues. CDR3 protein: CASSERGSGTTLEQYF. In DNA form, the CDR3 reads TGTGCCAGCAGTGAAAGGGGTAGCGGAACCACCTTAGAGCAGTACTTC.

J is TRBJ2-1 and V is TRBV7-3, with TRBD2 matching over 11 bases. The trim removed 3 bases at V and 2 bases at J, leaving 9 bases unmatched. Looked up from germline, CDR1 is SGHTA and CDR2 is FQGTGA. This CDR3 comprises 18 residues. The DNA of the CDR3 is TGTGCCAGCAGCTTGGGTTCCCTAGCGGGGGGTCCCTACAATGAGCAGTTCTTC. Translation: CASSLGSLAGGPYNEQFF. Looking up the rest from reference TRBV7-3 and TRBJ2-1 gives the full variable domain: GAGVSQTPSNKVTEKGKYVELRCDPISGHTALYWYRQSLGQGPEFLIYFQGTGAADDSGLPNDRFFAVRPEGSVSTLKIQRTERGDSAVYLCASSLGSLAGGPYNEQFFGPGTRLTVL.

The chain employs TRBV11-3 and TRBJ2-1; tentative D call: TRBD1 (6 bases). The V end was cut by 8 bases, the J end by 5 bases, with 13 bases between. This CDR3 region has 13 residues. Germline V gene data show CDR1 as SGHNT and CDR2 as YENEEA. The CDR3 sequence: CASGRDIDNEQFF. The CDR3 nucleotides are TGTGCCAGCGGCCGGGACATTGACAATGAGCAGTTCTTC.

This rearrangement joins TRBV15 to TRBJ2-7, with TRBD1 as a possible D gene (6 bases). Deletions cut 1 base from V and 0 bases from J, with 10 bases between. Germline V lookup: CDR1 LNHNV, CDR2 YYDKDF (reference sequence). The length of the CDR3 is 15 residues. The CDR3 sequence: CATSRGQGISYEQYF. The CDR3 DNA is TGTGCCACCAGCAGAGGGCAGGGGATCTCCTACGAGCAGTACTTC.

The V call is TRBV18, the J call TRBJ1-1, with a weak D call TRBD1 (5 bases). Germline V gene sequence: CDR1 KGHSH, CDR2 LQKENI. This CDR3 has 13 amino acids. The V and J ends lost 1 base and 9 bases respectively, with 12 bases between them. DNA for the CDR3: TGTGCCAGCTCACCACGTGAGACAGATAAAGCTTTCTTT. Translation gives CASSPRETDKAFF. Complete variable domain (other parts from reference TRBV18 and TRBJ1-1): NAGVMQNPRHLVRRRGQEARLRCSPMKGHSHVYWYRQLPEEGLKFMVYLQKENIIDESGMPKERFSAEFPKEGPSILRIQQVVRGDSAAYFCASSPRETDKAFFGQGTRLTVV.

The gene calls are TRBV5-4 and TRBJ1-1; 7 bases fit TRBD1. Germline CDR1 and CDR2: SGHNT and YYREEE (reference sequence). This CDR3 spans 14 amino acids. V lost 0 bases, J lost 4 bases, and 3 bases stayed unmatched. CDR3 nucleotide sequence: TGTGCCAGCAGCTTGGCAGGGGGTCGCACTGAAGCTTTCTTT. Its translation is CASSLAGGRTEAFF.

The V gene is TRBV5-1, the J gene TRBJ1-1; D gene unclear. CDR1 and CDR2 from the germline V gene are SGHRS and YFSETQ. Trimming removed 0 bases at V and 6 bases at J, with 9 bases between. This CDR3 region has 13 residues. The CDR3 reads CASSLGAGAEAFF. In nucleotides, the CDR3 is TGCGCCAGCAGCTTGGGGGCAGGCGCTGAAGCTTTCTTT. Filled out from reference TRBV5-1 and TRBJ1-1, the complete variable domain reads KAGVTQTPRYLIKTRGQQVTLSCSPISGHRSVSWYQQTPGQGLQFLFEYFSETQRNKGNFPGRFSGRQFSNSRSEMNVSTLELGDSALYLCASSLGAGAEAFFGQGTRLTVV.